This T cell receptor beta chain was recorded in a study of T cell responses to AZD1222 COVID-19 vaccine. Between the trimmed V and J ends, which lost 2 bases and 1 base, there was a span of 9 bases. The CDR3 is 15 amino acids. Germline V CDR1 and CDR2: LNHNV, YYDKDF (reference sequence). Here immunoSEQ multiplex PCR was the method, and the copy in TCRdb shows in-frame clones only, minus some. Of over 150,000 clones in the sample, 80% to 90% are singletons; the top ten hold around 6.4%. This sequence joins TRBV15 and TRBJ1-5; D is unresolved. The material was peripheral blood, obtained on day 0 of AZD1222 vaccination. The clonotype originates from an adult in good health. The CDR3 nucleotides read TGTGCCACCAGCAGAAGAACACGGAGCAATCAGCCCCAGCATTTT. It is translated as CATSRRTRSNQPQHF.